Presented here are 22 T cell receptor beta chains from one specimen sequenced in a study of CD4 T cells in relation to SARS-CoV-2 and coronaviruses. Antigens of these TCRs are unknown. Clones were read by immunoSEQ multiplex PCR, and TCRdb kept only the in-frame ones, dropping some. Found here are around 11,000 clones, roughly 72% of them singletons; the top ten hold over 15%. Unexposed donor CD4+ T cells date from 2011-2018, before the COVID-19 pandemic. The cells were cultured for about ten days before CD4+ T cells were isolated. The sequencing sample was made of CD4+ T cells from PBMCs, cultured in vitro. These receptors were taken from a human donor in good health.

This clone was counted only a few times. This CDR3 reads CASKGTGGSPLHF. In DNA form, the CDR3 reads TGTGCCAGCAAGGGGACAGGCGGATCACCCCTCCACTTT. This chain links TRBV9 with TRBJ1-6, with 8 bases fitting TRBD1. Germline CDR1 reads SGDLS; CDR2 reads YYNGEE. V gave up 6 bases and J gave up 10 bases; unmatched junction bases: 6. The CDR3 extends over 13 amino acids.

A single count supports this clone. V is TRBV27 and J is TRBJ2-5, with no clear D. Trimming took off 8 bases at V and 4 bases at J, with 11 bases between the two ends. The CDR3 totals 12 residues. From germline, CDR1 is MNHEY and CDR2 SMNVEV (reference sequence). Here the CDR3 reads CASGYQTETQYF. DNA for the CDR3: TGTGCCAGCGGATACCAGACAGAGACCCAGTACTTC.

The chain couples TRBV19 to TRBJ1-3; D perhaps matches TRBD1 (5 bases). CDR1 LNHDA and CDR2 SQIVND come from the germline V gene (reference sequence). The V gene lost 5 bases and the J gene lost 4 bases, with 15 bases spanning the gap. The CDR3 has 15 residues. DNA of the CDR3: TGTGCCAGTAGTCCGACCCCCGGGGCCGGAAACACCATATATTTT. As protein: CASSPTPGAGNTIYF.

V and J are TRBV7-2 and TRBJ2-3; possible D gene TRBD2, 7 bases. V lost 0 bases to trimming and J lost 2 bases, with 9 bases between them. The CDR3 covers 15 residues. Germline lookup yields CDR1 SGHTA and CDR2 FQGNSA. The CDR3 coding sequence is TGTGCCAGCAGCTTAGCACGGGGGGCCACAGATACGCAGTATTTT. It is translated as CASSLARGATDTQYF. Together with reference TRBV7-2 and TRBJ2-3, the CDR3 gives the full variable domain: GAGVSQSPSNKVTEKGKDVELRCDPISGHTALYWYRQSLGQGLEFLIYFQGNSAPDKSGLPSDRFSAERTGGSVSTLTIQRTQQEDSAVYLCASSLARGATDTQYFGPGTRLTVL.

The chain combines TRBV7-8 with TRBJ1-5; D unresolved. Trimming cost V 5 bases and J 6 bases, with 8 bases left between them. The CDR3 is made up of 12 amino acids. The germline V gene has CDR1 SGHVS and CDR2 FQNEAQ. The CDR3, as DNA: TGTGCCAGCAGCCTTCGTGGTCAGCCCCAGCATTTT. This sequence encodes CASSLRGQPQHF.

The V gene is TRBV28, the J gene TRBJ1-6; 9 bases are a match to TRBD1. CDR1 is MDHEN, CDR2 SYDVKM, per germline. Trimming took 7 bases from V and 7 from J; bases not matched to a gene: 14. The CDR3 runs 17 residues. DNA for the CDR3: TGTGCCAGCAACACACCCGGGGGACAGGGTGACAATTCACCCCTCCACTTT. Protein sequence: CASNTPGGQGDNSPLHF. Based on the CDR3 plus reference TRBV28 and TRBJ1-6, the full variable domain is DVKVTQSSRYLVKRTGEKVFLECVQDMDHENMFWYRQDPGLGLRLIYFSYDVKMKEKGDIPEGYSVSREKKERFSLILESASTNQTSMYLCASNTPGGQGDNSPLHFGNGTRLTVT.

The chain joins TRBV27 to TRBJ2-6; D gene ambiguous. Germline CDR1 is MNHEY and CDR2 is SMNVEV (reference sequence). V was cut by 2 bases and J by 0 bases, with 8 bases left in between. The CDR3 runs to 16 residues. The CDR3 sequence is CASSLMFYSGANVLTF. The CDR3 DNA sequence: TGTGCCAGCAGTTTAATGTTCTACTCTGGGGCCAACGTCCTGACTTTC.

The V and J genes are TRBV2 and TRBJ2-5; D might be TRBD1 (5 bases). Germline values: CDR1 SNHLY, CDR2 FYNNEI. V was pared by 7 bases and J by 4 bases, with 10 bases between. The CDR3 consists of 12 residues. This chain's CDR3 is CASIAGSETQYF. DNA for the CDR3: TGTGCCAGCATAGCAGGGTCAGAGACCCAGTACTTC.

The CDR3 bases are TGTGCCAGCAGTGGTCCCTGGAAGGGGATGAACACTGAAGCTTTCTTT. Translating it yields CASSGPWKGMNTEAFF. This chain links TRBV6-4 with TRBJ1-1; possibly TRBD1 for D (5 bases). The CDR3 sequence is 16 residues long. V gave up 4 bases and J gave up 0 bases, with 15 bases separating them. The germline CDR1 and CDR2 sequences are MRHNA and SNTAGT.

The chain combines TRBV9 with TRBJ1-1, with D unclear. This CDR3 comprises 13 residues. The V and J ends lost 2 bases and 1 base respectively, with 6 bases between them. Germline lookup yields CDR1 SGDLS and CDR2 YYNGEE. Written as DNA, the CDR3 is TGTGCCAGCAGCGTCACAACGAACACTGAAGCTTTCTTT. It yields the protein CASSVTTNTEAFF.

This chain connects TRBV11-2 to TRBJ2-2, with 9 bases identical to TRBD2. This CDR3 has 19 residues. Germline V CDR1 and CDR2: SGHAT, FQNNGV. The trim removed 3 bases at V and 3 bases at J, leaving 14 bases unmatched. The CDR3 DNA reads TGTGCCAGCAGCTTCCTGTTGGGCTTAGCGGGAGCCGACACCGGGGAGCTGTTTTTT. This codes for CASSFLLGLAGADTGELFF.

This chain joins TRBV11-2 and TRBJ2-1, with a possible D match to TRBD2 (6 bases). CDR1 is SGHAT and CDR2 is FQNNGV in the germline V gene. Trimming stripped 3 bases from V and 6 bases from J, with 9 bases between. The CDR3 runs 13 residues. This CDR3 reads CASSFVRGNEQFF. CDR3 bases: TGTGCCAGCAGCTTTGTGCGGGGCAATGAGCAGTTCTTC.

This sequence joins TRBV7-3 and TRBJ1-1; TRBD1 matches 7 bases. Per the germline V gene, CDR1 is SGHTA and CDR2 is FQGTGA. The CDR3 covers 14 residues. V shed 4 bases, J shed 8 bases, and the junction held 10 bases outside the gene matches. CDR3 DNA sequence: TGTGCCAGCAGCTCCGACAGTAACAGGGGAGAAGCTTTCTTT. Its protein is CASSSDSNRGEAFF. Complete variable domain (other parts from reference TRBV7-3 and TRBJ1-1): GAGVSQTPSNKVTEKGKYVELRCDPISGHTALYWYRQSLGQGPEFLIYFQGTGAADDSGLPNDRFFAVRPEGSVSTLKIQRTERGDSAVYLCASSSDSNRGEAFFGQGTRLTVV.

The chain recombines TRBV18 with TRBJ2-7, with TRBD2 matching 8 bases. CDR1 and CDR2 from the germline V gene are KGHSH and LQKENI. The CDR3 is 14 amino acids. Trimming took 3 bases from V and 2 from J; bases not matched to a gene: 3. CDR3 amino acids: CASSPGGGTYEQYF. Written as DNA, the CDR3 is TGTGCCAGCTCACCCGGGGGGGGCACCTACGAGCAGTACTTC. Looking up the rest from reference TRBV18 and TRBJ2-7 gives the full variable domain: NAGVMQNPRHLVRRRGQEARLRCSPMKGHSHVYWYRQLPEEGLKFMVYLQKENIIDESGMPKERFSAEFPKEGPSILRIQQVVRGDSAAYFCASSPGGGTYEQYFGPGTRLTVT.

The V and J genes are TRBV24-1 and TRBJ2-6; D call uncertain. Germline-derived CDR1 and CDR2 are KGHDR and SFDVKD. Trimming shortened V by 4 bases and J by 1 base, and 19 bases separated the two germline ends. This CDR3 is built from 19 residues. This chain's CDR3 is CATSEAPATVSSGANVLTF. DNA for the CDR3: TGTGCCACCAGTGAAGCTCCGGCTACAGTCTCGTCTGGGGCCAACGTCCTGACTTTC.

This sequence joins TRBV6-6 and TRBJ1-5; 12 nucleotides match TRBD1. Looked up from germline, CDR1 is MNHNY and CDR2 is SVGAGI (reference sequence). Germline trimming cut 6 bases from V and 10 bases from J; bases unmatched to any gene: 7. CDR3 size: 14 residues. The CDR3 sequence is CASSHRDRGRPQHF. In DNA form, the CDR3 reads TGTGCCAGCAGCCACCGGGACAGGGGGCGACCCCAGCATTTT.

The rearrangement uses TRBV2 and TRBJ1-5; tentatively, D is TRBD1 (6 bases). The CDR3 covers 15 residues. V was cut by 3 bases and J by 2 bases, with 11 bases left in between. Germline V gene lookup returns CDR1 SNHLY and CDR2 FYNNEI. The CDR3, as DNA: TGTGCCAGCAGTGAGCAGGGGATGGGCAATCAGCCCCAGCATTTT. It is translated as CASSEQGMGNQPQHF.

This chain uses TRBV18 with TRBJ2-2, with TRBD1 matching over 9 bases. CDR1 is KGHSH, CDR2 LQKENI, per germline. The CDR3 spans 16 residues. Trimming removed 4 bases from V and 1 base from J; junction bases left unmatched: 4. The CDR3 is CASSQGTGMNTGELFF. The CDR3 DNA reads as TGTGCCAGCTCACAGGGGACAGGGATGAACACCGGGGAGCTGTTTTTT.

The J gene is TRBJ2-6, the V gene TRBV5-4; TRBD2 matches at 8 bases. This CDR3 contains 17 residues. CDR1 is SGHNT and CDR2 is YYREEE in the germline V gene (reference sequence). J gave up 0 bases and V 6 bases, and 8 bases lay outside the gene matches. The CDR3 DNA reads TGTGCCAGCACTATCCCAGCGGGGGCCTCTGGGGCCAACGTCCTGACTTTC. Translating it yields CASTIPAGASGANVLTF.

The chain is built from TRBV5-1 and TRBJ2-1; TRBD2 matches at 9 bases. V lost 0 bases to trimming and J lost 1 base; unmatched junction nucleotides: 5. CDR3 size: 17 residues. Germline CDR1 is SGHRS and CDR2 is YFSETQ. CDR3 DNA: TGCGCCAGCAGCTTGGGTGAGCGGGGGGCATCCTACAATGAGCAGTTCTTC. Encoded protein: CASSLGERGASYNEQFF.

This sequence joins TRBV18 and TRBJ2-1; D not certain. Per germline, CDR1 KGHSH and CDR2 LQKENI. CDR3 length equals 14 residues. The ends were cut back, 3 bases at V and 7 bases at J, with 13 bases in the middle. CDR3 in amino acids: CASSPGGDGNEQFF. Written as DNA, the CDR3 is TGTGCCAGCTCACCGGGTGGGGATGGGAATGAGCAGTTCTTC.

This clone came up a few times. The genes are TRBV7-9 and TRBJ2-7; D is perhaps TRBD2 (6 bases). The V end lost 2 bases, the J end lost 6 bases, and 11 bases lay between the germline ends. Germline CDR1 reads SEHNR; CDR2 reads FQNEAQ (reference sequence). This CDR3 region has 13 residues. DNA for the CDR3: TGTGCCAGCAGCTTACGGGGAGCGGGCGAGCAGTACTTC. This encodes CASSLRGAGEQYF.